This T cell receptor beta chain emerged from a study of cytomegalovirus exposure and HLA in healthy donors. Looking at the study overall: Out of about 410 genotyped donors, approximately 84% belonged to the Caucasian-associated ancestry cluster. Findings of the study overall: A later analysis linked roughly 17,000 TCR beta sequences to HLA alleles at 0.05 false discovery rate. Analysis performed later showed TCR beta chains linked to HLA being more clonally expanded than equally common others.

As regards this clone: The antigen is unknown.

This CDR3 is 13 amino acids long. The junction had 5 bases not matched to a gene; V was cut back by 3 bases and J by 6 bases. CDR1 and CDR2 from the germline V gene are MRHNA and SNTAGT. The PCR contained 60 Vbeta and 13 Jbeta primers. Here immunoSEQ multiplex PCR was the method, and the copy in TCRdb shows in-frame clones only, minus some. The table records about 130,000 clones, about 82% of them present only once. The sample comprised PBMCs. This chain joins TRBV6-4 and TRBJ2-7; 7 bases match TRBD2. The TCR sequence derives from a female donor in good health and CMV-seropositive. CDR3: CASSERESSEQYF. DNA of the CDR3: TGTGCCAGCAGTGAGCGGGAGAGTAGCGAGCAGTACTTC.